This T cell receptor beta chain was captured in a study of graft-versus-host responses after intestinal transplantation. Study in general: Anti-thymocyte globulin served as induction for all recipients, who then took tacrolimus and steroids for about three years.

V shed 0 bases and J shed 3 bases, with 12 bases lying between them. CDR3 length equals 15 residues. Germline CDR1 is SGHRS and CDR2 is YFSETQ. Clones were sequenced by immunoSEQ multiplex PCR, and TCRdb holds only the in-frame ones, with some missing. The sample lists around 30,000 clones, around nine tenths occurring once. The receptor comes from a human patient who received an intestinal transplant, so some T cells may come from the graft donor. This chain connects TRBV5-1 to TRBJ1-2; D is possibly TRBD1 (5 bases). This specimen consisted of PBMCs, obtained around 62 weeks after intestinal transplantation. The CDR3 reads CASSLGLSGDYGYTF. The CDR3 coding sequence is TGCGCCAGCAGCTTGGGACTATCGGGGGACTATGGCTACACCTTC.